One and the same sample provided the 26 T cell receptor beta chains below, sequenced in a study of shared clonotypes between healthy human individuals. Sequenced by immunoSEQ multiplex PCR; TCRdb stores in-frame clones only, minus some. This sample has some 2.4 million clones, with over 85% found just once. Sequencing input: naive CD4+ T cells from PBMCs. Subset reported: CD45RA+ positively selected. The source of these receptors is a man aged 18 to 29 in good health. Some clones in this sample may be carry-over from other donors' samples.

Comments on this clone: Other DNA sequences in this specimen translate into the identical CDR3. The V gene is TRBV5-1, the J gene TRBJ1-2, with 8 bases identical to TRBD1. J lost 4 bases, V lost 0 bases, and 5 bases had no gene match. The V gene's germline CDR1 is SGHRS and CDR2 YFSETQ. This CDR3 region has 15 residues. The CDR3 loop reads CASSLEGQGLYGYTF. DNA for the CDR3: TGCGCCAGCAGCTTGGAAGGACAGGGTCTCTATGGCTACACCTTC.

This rearrangement joins TRBV5-1 to TRBJ2-7; unclear D gene. Germline loops: CDR1 SGHRS, CDR2 YFSETQ. V was trimmed by 4 bases and J by 3 bases, leaving 17 bases between them. CDR3 size: 15 residues. The CDR3 sequence: CASSDQQGVSYEQYF. CDR3 DNA sequence: TGCGCCAGCAGCGACCAACAAGGTGTAAGCTACGAGCAGTACTTC.

V usage is TRBV2 and J usage is TRBJ2-1, with 8 bases identical to TRBD2. Per the germline V gene, CDR1 is SNHLY and CDR2 is FYNNEI. J lost 8 bases, V lost 9 bases, and 9 bases had no gene match. This CDR3 region has 13 residues. The CDR3 DNA follows: TGTGCCAGTGGGCAAGCGGGAGTCTATGAGCAGTTCTTC. Amino acids: CASGQAGVYEQFF.

The chain is built from TRBV11-2 and TRBJ2-1; the D is unclear. V dropped 5 bases and J dropped 2 bases, with 13 bases sitting between them. Germline V CDR1 and CDR2: SGHAT, FQNNGV. This CDR3 is 15 amino acids long. This CDR3 is CASSPGPRPYNEQFF. The CDR3 bases are TGTGCCAGCAGCCCCGGCCCCAGGCCCTACAATGAGCAGTTCTTC.

The chain recombines TRBV18 with TRBJ2-1, with TRBD2 as a possible D gene (5 bases). CDR1 is KGHSH, CDR2 LQKENI, per germline. Trimming removed 6 bases from V and 3 bases from J, with 12 bases in between. This CDR3 is built from 14 residues. DNA of the CDR3: TGTGCCAGCTCCCCGATAGCGAACTACAATGAGCAGTTCTTC. Amino acids: CASSPIANYNEQFF.

This chain uses TRBV5-4 with TRBJ1-4, with D tentatively TRBD1 (5 bases). Germline V CDR1 and CDR2: SGHNT, YYREEE (reference sequence). The length of the CDR3 is 16 residues. V was pared by 0 bases and J by 3 bases, with 12 bases between. The CDR3 nucleotides are TGTGCCAGCAGCTTGGGGCAGGGCTTTCCTAATGAAAAACTGTTTTTT. Protein sequence: CASSLGQGFPNEKLFF.

This sequence joins TRBV5-1 and TRBJ1-2; D is ambiguous. The germline gives CDR1 SGHRS, CDR2 YFSETQ. Trimming stripped 1 base from V and 1 base from J, with 8 bases between. The CDR3 is 14 residues long. The CDR3: CASSLYSDNYGYTF. The CDR3 nucleotides are TGCGCCAGCAGCTTGTACAGCGATAACTATGGCTACACCTTC. Full variable domain (outside the CDR3, taken from reference TRBV5-1 and TRBJ1-2): KAGVTQTPRYLIKTRGQQVTLSCSPISGHRSVSWYQQTPGQGLQFLFEYFSETQRNKGNFPGRFSGRQFSNSRSEMNVSTLELGDSALYLCASSLYSDNYGYTFGSGTRLTVV.

The chain links TRBV2 to TRBJ2-7, with D unresolved. This CDR3 comprises 12 residues. Looked up from germline, CDR1 is SNHLY and CDR2 is FYNNEI. V dropped 10 bases and J dropped 2 bases, with 12 bases sitting between them. The CDR3 region has the DNA TGTGCCACCCAAAGGGCAGCCTACGAGCAGTACTTC. Its protein is CATQRAAYEQYF.

The chain combines TRBV11-3 with TRBJ1-1; D ambiguous. CDR3 length: 13 amino acids. Germline CDR1 reads SGHNT; CDR2 reads YENEEA. The V end lost 0 bases, the J end lost 4 bases, and 6 bases lay between the germline ends. CDR3 sequence (DNA): TGTGCCAGCAGCTTAGAATACGGCACTGAAGCTTTCTTT. Amino acid sequence: CASSLEYGTEAFF. The full variable domain, its missing parts supplied by reference TRBV11-3 and TRBJ1-1, is EAGVVQSPRYKIIEKKQPVAFWCNPISGHNTLYWYLQNLGQGPELLIRYENEEAVDDSQLPKDRFSAERLKGVDSTLKIQPAELGDSAVYLCASSLEYGTEAFFGQGTRLTVV.

On this clone: In the same sample, other DNA sequences code for this CDR3. The gene calls are TRBV5-1 and TRBJ1-4; tentative D call: TRBD1 (5 bases). Per germline, CDR1 SGHRS and CDR2 YFSETQ. The CDR3 contains 14 residues. The V gene lost 3 bases and the J gene lost 5 bases, with 11 bases spanning the gap. The chain's CDR3 is CASSWGTANEKLFF. The DNA for the CDR3 is TGCGCCAGCAGCTGGGGGACCGCGAATGAAAAACTGTTTTTT. Full variable domain (remainder filled in from reference TRBV5-1 and TRBJ1-4): KAGVTQTPRYLIKTRGQQVTLSCSPISGHRSVSWYQQTPGQGLQFLFEYFSETQRNKGNFPGRFSGRQFSNSRSEMNVSTLELGDSALYLCASSWGTANEKLFFGSGTQLSVL.

The genes are TRBV7-2 and TRBJ2-1, with 9 bases that match TRBD2. Per germline, CDR1 SGHTA and CDR2 FQGNSA. This CDR3 spans 16 amino acids. With V trimmed by 2 bases and J by 7 bases, 9 bases remained unmatched. CDR3 protein: CASSLRGGRAQNEQFF. DNA for the CDR3: TGTGCCAGCAGCTTACGCGGCGGGAGGGCCCAAAATGAGCAGTTCTTC.

The chain links TRBV5-6 to TRBJ2-6; D might be TRBD2 (5 bases). The CDR3 sequence is 17 residues long. CDR1 and CDR2 from the germline V gene are SGHDT and YYEEEE. V lost 1 base and J lost 1, with 12 bases in between. CDR3 in DNA: TGTGCCAGCAGCTTGACTATCCAGCGGTCTGGGGCCAACGTCCTGACTTTC. Amino acids: CASSLTIQRSGANVLTF.

The V and J genes are TRBV5-5 and TRBJ2-5; maybe TRBD1 (5 bases). The CDR3 runs to 15 residues. Deletions cut 1 base from V and 4 bases from J, with 14 bases between. Germline V lookup: CDR1 SGHKS, CDR2 YYEKEE (reference sequence). CDR3 DNA: TGTGCCAGCAGCTTGAAGGGGTTCGGACGAGAGACCCAGTACTTC. This encodes CASSLKGFGRETQYF.

Note on this clone: This sample includes further DNA sequences coding for the same CDR3. V usage is TRBV5-6 and J usage is TRBJ2-5; either TRBD1 or TRBD2 may fit D (5 bases each). The CDR3 sequence is 14 residues long. The germline V and J ends were trimmed by 4 bases and 5 bases, with 15 bases remaining between them. Per germline, CDR1 SGHDT and CDR2 YYEEEE. The CDR3 is CASSLRGLGETQYF. DNA for the CDR3: TGTGCCAGCAGCCTCCGGGGCTTGGGGGAGACCCAGTACTTC.

V is TRBV10-3 and J is TRBJ1-1; D unclear. Trimming took 6 bases from V and 5 from J, leaving 16 bases between them. From germline, CDR1 is ENHRY and CDR2 SYGVKD. The CDR3 sequence is 14 residues long. The CDR3 nucleotides are TGTGCCATCAGCGCCAGTCCCGAGAAAACTGAAGCTTTCTTT. It codes for CAISASPEKTEAFF.

The J gene is TRBJ1-2, the V gene TRBV13, with D possibly being TRBD1 (5 bases). Germline V gene sequence: CDR1 PRHDT, CDR2 FYEKMQ (reference sequence). The CDR3 sequence is 17 residues long. The V gene lost 5 bases and the J gene lost 1 base, with 20 bases spanning the gap. The CDR3 nucleotides are TGTGCCAGCAGCCAACCCGGCAGGTCAGGGCTTAACTATGGCTACACCTTC. As protein: CASSQPGRSGLNYGYTF.

The rearrangement joins TRBV5-8 to TRBJ2-1, with D uncertain. This CDR3 contains 15 residues. Trimming took off 4 bases at V and 8 bases at J, with 19 bases between the two ends. Germline CDR1 SGHTS, CDR2 YDEGEE. The CDR3 region has the DNA TGTGCCAGCAGCGCATCCATTACCCAAAGGGATGAGCAGTTCTTC. As protein: CASSASITQRDEQFF.

The chain combines TRBV28 with TRBJ2-7; D may be TRBD1 (6 bases). CDR3 length equals 14 residues. Trimming took off 6 bases at V and 2 bases at J, with 14 bases between the two ends. Germline V CDR1 and CDR2: MDHEN, SYDVKM. In DNA form, the CDR3 reads TGTGCCAGCAGGCTGGGACACGCCGCCTACGAGCAGTACTTC. It is translated as CASRLGHAAYEQYF.

The genes are TRBV6-1 and TRBJ1-4; maybe TRBD1 (5 bases). Trimming took 1 base from V and 4 from J, leaving 10 bases between them. Germline CDR1 is MNHNS and CDR2 is SASEGT. This CDR3 is built from 15 residues. CDR3 in DNA: TGTGCCAGCAGTGAAGTTGGGGCCGTTAATGAAAAACTGTTTTTT. It is translated as CASSEVGAVNEKLFF.

This clone was detected only once. Additional DNA sequences in this sample encode the identical CDR3. This chain uses TRBV5-1 with TRBJ2-3, with 10 bases fitting TRBD1. Unmatched junction bases numbered 3, after V lost 2 bases and J lost 6 bases. CDR1 and CDR2 (germline): SGHRS, YFSETQ. There are 14 residues in the CDR3. The CDR3 here is CASSFGTGEDTQYF. In nucleotides, the CDR3 is TGCGCCAGCAGCTTCGGGACAGGGGAGGATACGCAGTATTTT.

This clone has only one observation. The chain uses TRBV10-3 and TRBJ2-1, with D hard to call. V lost 5 bases, J lost 0 bases, and 11 bases lay in between. In germline, CDR1 is ENHRY, CDR2 SYGVKD. CDR3 length equals 15 residues. In nucleotides, the CDR3 is TGTGCCATCAGTAACCAGATCAGCTCCTACAATGAGCAGTTCTTC. Translated: CAISNQISSYNEQFF.

The chain recombines TRBV5-6 with TRBJ2-3; the D gene is possibly TRBD1 (6 bases). This CDR3 is built from 15 residues. V lost 2 bases and J 0 bases, leaving 10 bases between the germline ends. CDR1 is SGHDT, CDR2 YYEEEE, per germline. CDR3 residues: CASSFWGTSTDTQYF. CDR3 sequence (DNA): TGTGCCAGCAGCTTCTGGGGGACAAGCACAGATACGCAGTATTTT.

J is TRBJ1-5 and V is TRBV6-5; a weak D match, TRBD1 (6 bases). Looked up from germline, CDR1 is MNHEY and CDR2 is SVGAGI. V was cut by 6 bases and J by 6 bases, with 12 bases left in between. The length of the CDR3 is 13 residues. The CDR3 here is CASRYRAGQPQHF. The CDR3 bases are TGTGCCAGCAGATACAGGGCCGGTCAGCCCCAGCATTTT.

The gene calls are TRBV2 and TRBJ2-4, with a possible D match to TRBD1 (7 bases). The length of the CDR3 is 14 residues. The V gene's germline CDR1 is SNHLY and CDR2 FYNNEI. Trimming cost V 4 bases and J 6 bases, with 13 bases left between them. CDR3 sequence: CASSGGGGGNIQYF. The CDR3 DNA reads as TGTGCCAGCAGTGGAGGAGGGGGCGGAAACATTCAGTACTTC.

This clone is a singleton in its sample. J is TRBJ1-1 and V is TRBV5-6; unclear D gene. The CDR3 spans 16 residues. Trimming stripped 4 bases from V and 3 bases from J, with 19 bases between. Per the germline V gene, CDR1 is SGHDT and CDR2 is YYEEEE. CDR3 nucleotides: TGTGCCAGCAGCCCATTTGGCGGGCAGGCCCACACTGAAGCTTTCTTT. This encodes CASSPFGGQAHTEAFF.

The V call is TRBV5-1, the J call TRBJ1-1; no clear D gene. The V gene's germline CDR1 is SGHRS and CDR2 YFSETQ. Trimming shortened V by 4 bases and J by 0 bases, and 16 bases separated the two germline ends. The CDR3 is made up of 16 amino acids. CDR3 amino acids: CASSNSRRSMNTEAFF. In DNA form, the CDR3 reads TGCGCCAGCAGCAATAGCCGAAGGTCCATGAACACTGAAGCTTTCTTT.